This TCR beta chain was retrieved from a study of CD8 T cells in Susac syndrome. After extraction with the RNeasy kit, roughly 0.45 to 1 ug of the RNA was reverse transcribed using random hexamers. Amplification of TCR beta CDR3 across 54 Vbeta and 13 Jbeta was performed with immunoSEQ multiplex PCR. TCRdb used MiXCR to reprocess the immunoSEQ multiplex PCR reads, holding one entry per CDR3 protein. The table has roughly 200,000 distinct CDR3 sequences, 95% seen once. The CDR3 is 19 residues long. Trimming took off 1 base at V and 0 bases at J, with 19 bases between the two ends. The germline V gene has CDR1 SGHVS and CDR2 FNYEAQ.

The sample was CD4+ T cells from PBMCs. The TCR sequence derives from a human donor in good health. The chain joins TRBV7-6 to TRBJ1-5; D is unresolved. The CDR3 is CASSLDAGNRPYSNQPQHF. CDR3 nucleotides: TGTGCCAGCAGCTTAGATGCAGGAAACAGACCTTATAGCAATCAGCCCCAGCATTTT.